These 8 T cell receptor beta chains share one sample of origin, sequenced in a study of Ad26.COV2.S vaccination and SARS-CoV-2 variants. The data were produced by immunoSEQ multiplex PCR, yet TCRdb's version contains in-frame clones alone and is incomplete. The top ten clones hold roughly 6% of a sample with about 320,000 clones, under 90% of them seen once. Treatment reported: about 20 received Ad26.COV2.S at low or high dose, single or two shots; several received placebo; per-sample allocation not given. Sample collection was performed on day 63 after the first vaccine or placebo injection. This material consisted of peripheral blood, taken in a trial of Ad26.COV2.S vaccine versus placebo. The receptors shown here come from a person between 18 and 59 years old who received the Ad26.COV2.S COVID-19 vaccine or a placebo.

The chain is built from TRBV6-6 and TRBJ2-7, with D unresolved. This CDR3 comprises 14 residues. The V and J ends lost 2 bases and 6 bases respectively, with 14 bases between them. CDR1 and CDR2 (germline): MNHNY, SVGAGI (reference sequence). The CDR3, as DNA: TGTGCCAGCAGTTACAGAGGTAATGAGCTCGAGCAGTACGTC. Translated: CASSYRGNELEQYV.

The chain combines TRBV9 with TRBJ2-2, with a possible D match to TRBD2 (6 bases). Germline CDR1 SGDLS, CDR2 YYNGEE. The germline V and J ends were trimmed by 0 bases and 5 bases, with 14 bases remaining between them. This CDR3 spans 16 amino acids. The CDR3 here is CASSVVGGTGTGELFF. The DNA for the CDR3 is TGTGCCAGCAGCGTAGTGGGCGGGACGGGGACCGGGGAGCTGTTTTTT.

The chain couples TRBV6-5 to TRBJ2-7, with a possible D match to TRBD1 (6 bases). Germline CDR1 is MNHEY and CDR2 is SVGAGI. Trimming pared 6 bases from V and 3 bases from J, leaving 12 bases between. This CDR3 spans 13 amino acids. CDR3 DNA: TGTGCCAGCAGGTTGGACAGCTACTACGAGCAGTACTTC. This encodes CASRLDSYYEQYF.

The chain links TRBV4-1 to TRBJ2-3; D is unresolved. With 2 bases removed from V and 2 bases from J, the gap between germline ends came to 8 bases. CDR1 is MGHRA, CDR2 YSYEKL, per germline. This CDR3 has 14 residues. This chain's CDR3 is CASSQMLNTDTQYF. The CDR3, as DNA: TGCGCCAGCAGCCAAATGCTCAACACAGATACGCAGTATTTT.

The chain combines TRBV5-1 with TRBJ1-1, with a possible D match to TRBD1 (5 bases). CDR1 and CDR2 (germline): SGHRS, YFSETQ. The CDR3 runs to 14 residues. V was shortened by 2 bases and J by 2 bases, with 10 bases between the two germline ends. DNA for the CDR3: TGCGCCAGCAGCTTCGGGGGTACAAACACTGAAGCTTTCTTT. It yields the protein CASSFGGTNTEAFF.

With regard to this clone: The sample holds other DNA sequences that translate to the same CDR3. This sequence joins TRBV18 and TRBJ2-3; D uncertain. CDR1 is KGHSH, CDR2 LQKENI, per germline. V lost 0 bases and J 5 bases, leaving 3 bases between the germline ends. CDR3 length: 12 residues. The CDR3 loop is CASSPPGDTQYF. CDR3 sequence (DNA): TGTGCCAGCTCACCACCGGGAGATACGCAGTATTTT.

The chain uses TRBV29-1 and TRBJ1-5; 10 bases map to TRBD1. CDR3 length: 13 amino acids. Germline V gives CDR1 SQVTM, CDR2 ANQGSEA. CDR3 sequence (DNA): TGCGCCTTGGGACAGGGGCCTGGTCAGCCCCAGCATTTT. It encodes CALGQGPGQPQHF.

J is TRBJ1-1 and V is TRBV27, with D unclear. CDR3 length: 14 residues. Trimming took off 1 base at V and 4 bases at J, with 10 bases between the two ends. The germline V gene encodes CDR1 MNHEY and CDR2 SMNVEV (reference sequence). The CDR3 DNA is TGTGCCAGCAGTTTATATTACGGGCGCACTGAAGCTTTCTTT. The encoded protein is CASSLYYGRTEAFF.